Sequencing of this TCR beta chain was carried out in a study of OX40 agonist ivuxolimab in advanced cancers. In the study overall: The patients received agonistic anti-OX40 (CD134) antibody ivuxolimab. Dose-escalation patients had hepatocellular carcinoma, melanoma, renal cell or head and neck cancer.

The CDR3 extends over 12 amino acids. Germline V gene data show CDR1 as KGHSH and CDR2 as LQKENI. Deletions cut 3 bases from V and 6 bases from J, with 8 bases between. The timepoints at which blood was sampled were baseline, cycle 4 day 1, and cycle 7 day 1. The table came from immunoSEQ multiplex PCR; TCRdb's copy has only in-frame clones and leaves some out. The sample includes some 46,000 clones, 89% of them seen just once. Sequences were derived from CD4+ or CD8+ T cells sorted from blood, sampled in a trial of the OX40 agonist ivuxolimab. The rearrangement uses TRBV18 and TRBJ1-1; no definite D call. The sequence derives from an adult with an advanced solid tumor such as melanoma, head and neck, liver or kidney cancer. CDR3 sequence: CASSPKGSEAFF. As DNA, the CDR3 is TGTGCCAGCTCACCTAAAGGATCTGAAGCTTTCTTT.